These 30 T cell receptor beta chains share one sample of origin, sequenced in a study of T cell repertoires in cytomegalovirus infection. TCRdb recomputed calls from the reads with MiXCR, one row per CDR3 protein. This sample has 700,000 to 900,000 distinct CDR3 sequences, with about 29% found just once. These TCRs' antigens remain unknown. Sequences were derived from cultured CD8+ T cells from PBMCs, sampled from culture after CMV antigen stimulation. All receptors come from a human donor in good health (CMV status not recorded). Some clones in this sample may be carry-over from other donors' samples.

This clonotype has a count of ten or more. The rearrangement joins TRBV7-6 to TRBJ1-4; TRBD1 is a possible D gene (5 bases). V lost 5 bases and J 12 bases, leaving 10 bases between the germline ends. Germline V gives CDR1 SGHVS, CDR2 FNYEAQ. CDR3 length: 11 amino acids. The CDR3 region is CASSMVGQLFF. As DNA, the CDR3 is TGTGCCAGCAGCATGGTGGGGCAACTGTTTTTT.

There are many counts of this clonotype. The chain joins TRBV7-9 to TRBJ1-5; 10 bases are shared with TRBD1. The CDR3 has 15 residues. CDR1 and CDR2 (germline): SEHNR, FQNEAQ (reference sequence). V lost 6 bases, J lost 4 bases, and 6 bases stayed unmatched. In DNA form, the CDR3 reads TGTGCCAGCAGATCCGGGACAGGGGTAAATCAGCCCCAGCATTTT. This sequence encodes CASRSGTGVNQPQHF.

The chain uses TRBV19 and TRBJ1-2; 10 bases fit TRBD1. J gave up 3 bases and V 3 bases, and 7 bases lay outside the gene matches. Germline assignment: CDR1 LNHDA and CDR2 SQIVND (reference sequence). CDR3 size: 16 residues. CDR3 sequence (DNA): TGTGCCAGTAGTATGTGGGACAGGGGCAGCTACTATGGCTACACCTTC. Its protein product is CASSMWDRGSYYGYTF.

This clonotype was seen a few times. The CDR3 loop reads CASSLTIRFEGNQPQHF. CDR3 nucleotide sequence: TGTGCCAGCAGCTTGACAATAAGGTTTGAAGGCAATCAGCCCCAGCATTTT. This rearrangement joins TRBV7-2 to TRBJ1-5; D is unclear. The germline gives CDR1 SGHTA, CDR2 FQGNSA. This CDR3 region has 17 residues. V was clipped by 3 bases and J by 2 bases, with 17 bases between them.

This clonotype was found once. This rearrangement joins TRBV6-5 to TRBJ2-7; 13 nucleotides match TRBD2. CDR1 MNHEY and CDR2 SVGAGI come from the germline V gene. The CDR3 covers 16 residues. V was pared by 8 bases and J by 4 bases, with 11 bases of the junction left unmatched. The CDR3 sequence: CASAHGTSGEGYEQYF. DNA for the CDR3: TGTGCCAGCGCCCACGGGACTAGCGGGGAAGGGTACGAGCAGTACTTC.

This clonotype has only a few counts. The CDR3 coding sequence is TGTGCCAGCAAAAAAGGGGACACGAAAGAGACCCAGTACTTC. As protein: CASKKGDTKETQYF. This chain links TRBV6-6 with TRBJ2-5, with a weak D call TRBD1 (6 bases). CDR3 length: 14 residues. The ends were cut back, 7 bases at V and 3 bases at J, with 15 bases in the middle. Germline-derived CDR1 and CDR2 are MNHNY and SVGAGI (reference sequence).

This chain joins TRBV12-3 or TRBV12-4 and TRBJ2-7; 10 bases line up with TRBD1. The trim removed 5 bases at V and 5 bases at J, leaving 6 bases unmatched. CDR3 length equals 14 residues. CDR3 in DNA: TGTGCCAGCAGTCAGACAGGGGGCTGGGACGAGCAGTACTTC. This codes for CASSQTGGWDEQYF.

This clonotype was recorded many times. The J gene is TRBJ1-2, the V gene TRBV7-8; no clear D. This CDR3 spans 16 amino acids. V shed 0 bases and J shed 5 bases, with 16 bases lying between them. CDR1 and CDR2 from the germline V gene are SGHVS and FQNEAQ. The CDR3 DNA sequence: TGTGCCAGCAGCTTAGCCTCGATTATGACTGGTTATGGCTACACCTTC. It is translated as CASSLASIMTGYGYTF.

The V and J genes are TRBV24-1 and TRBJ2-7; 8 bases fit TRBD1. From germline, CDR1 is KGHDR and CDR2 SFDVKD. The CDR3 consists of 13 residues. With V trimmed by 7 bases and J by 3 bases, 4 bases remained unmatched. CDR3 sequence reads: CATRGQGGYEQYV. The CDR3 nucleotides read TGTGCCACCAGAGGACAGGGAGGCTACGAGCAGTACGTC.

The chain employs TRBV27 and TRBJ2-4, with TRBD2 as a possible D gene (6 bases). In germline, CDR1 is MNHEY, CDR2 SMNVEV (reference sequence). The CDR3 loop spans 16 amino acids. V dropped 5 bases and J dropped 3 bases, with 17 bases sitting between them. The CDR3 bases are TGTGCCAGCAGTCTCCGGGCCCTGGGAGGCAAAAACATTCAGTACTTC. Amino acids: CASSLRALGGKNIQYF.

The chain carries TRBV27 and TRBJ2-2; D is tentatively TRBD1 or TRBD2 (7 bases each). CDR1 and CDR2 from the germline V gene are MNHEY and SMNVEV (reference sequence). The CDR3 spans 14 residues. V shed 7 bases and J shed 4 bases, with 13 bases lying between them. CDR3 DNA sequence: TGTGCCAGCACCAGGGGGGGCCTCACCGGGGAGCTGTTTTTT. This translates into CASTRGGLTGELFF.

To note about this clonotype: This sequence may be a read error, since a much larger clone differs from it by one base. The chain combines TRBV7-2 with TRBJ1-1, with 12 bases matching TRBD1. V shed 5 bases and J 3 bases; nucleotides not matched to a gene: 10. The length of the CDR3 is 17 residues. Germline CDR1 reads SGHTA; CDR2 reads FQGNSA. This CDR3 reads CTSSTRDRGRRDTEAFF. The CDR3, as DNA: TGTACCAGCAGCACCCGGGACAGGGGGCGAAGGGACACTGAAGCTTTCTTT.

Note on this clonotype: The germline gene is not matched at one end of the junction; a read error may be the cause. The chain links TRBV6-8 to TRBJ1-1, with TRBD1 matching over 8 bases. The CDR3 spans 14 residues. Germline CDR1 reads MNHGY; CDR2 reads SAAAGT. CDR3: CASSDRGTYTKAFF. Written as DNA, the CDR3 is TGTGCCAGCAGCGACAGGGGAACGTACACTAAAGCTTTCTTT.

The chain carries TRBV25-1 and TRBJ2-2, with TRBD2 as a possible D gene (6 bases). Germline CDR1 and CDR2: MGHDK and SYGVNS. V lost 6 bases and J lost 3, with 11 bases in between. This CDR3 spans 14 amino acids. The CDR3 loop is CASSEASDTGELFF. CDR3 nucleotides: TGTGCCAGCAGCGAAGCTAGCGACACCGGGGAGCTGTTTTTT.

This clonotype came up a few times. CDR3 protein: CASSLVGQGSDEQFF. The CDR3 bases are TGTGCCAGCAGCTTAGTGGGACAGGGTTCCGATGAGCAGTTCTTC. This rearrangement joins TRBV7-9 to TRBJ2-1; 9 bases are a match to TRBD1. Unmatched junction bases numbered 6, after V lost 1 base and J lost 8 bases. Germline values: CDR1 SEHNR, CDR2 FQNEAQ (reference sequence). The CDR3 extends over 15 amino acids.

This chain connects TRBV20-1 to TRBJ1-5; D gene unclear. V was cut by 0 bases and J by 3 bases, with 15 bases left in between. Looked up from germline, CDR1 is DFQATT and CDR2 is SNEGSKA (reference sequence). This CDR3 has 16 amino acids. The CDR3 sequence: CSARDPPRPPNQPQHF. The CDR3, as DNA: TGCAGTGCTAGAGATCCCCCTCGGCCCCCCAATCAGCCCCAGCATTTT.

The count of this clonotype is one. This chain joins TRBV7-9 and TRBJ1-2; a weak D match, TRBD1 (5 bases). V was trimmed by 11 bases and J by 5 bases, leaving 12 bases between them. CDR3 length: 11 amino acids. Germline lookup yields CDR1 SEHNR and CDR2 FQNEAQ (reference sequence). CDR3 DNA sequence: TGTGCCGGGGGACTGTTGTATGGCTACACCTTC. As protein: CAGGLLYGYTF.

The V gene is TRBV12-3 or TRBV12-4, the J gene TRBJ1-1, with D unclear. The CDR3 consists of 16 residues. Trimming took 3 bases from V and 0 from J, leaving 14 bases between them. The CDR3 reads CASSFPVQHMNTEAFF. As DNA, the CDR3 is TGTGCCAGCAGTTTTCCAGTTCAGCACATGAACACTGAAGCTTTCTTT.

This clonotype was seen repeatedly, ten times or more. The chain couples TRBV7-6 to TRBJ2-7, with TRBD2 matching 16 bases. The germline V gene has CDR1 SGHVS and CDR2 FNYEAQ. V was pared by 5 bases and J by 3 bases, with 7 bases of the junction left unmatched. The CDR3 spans 17 residues. This CDR3 is CASSPGTSGGGIYEQYF. The CDR3 DNA is TGTGCCAGCAGCCCGGGGACTAGCGGGGGGGGAATCTACGAGCAGTACTTC.

This rearrangement joins TRBV29-1 to TRBJ1-2; no clear D gene. Germline assignment: CDR1 SQVTM and CDR2 ANQGSEA. This CDR3 is 11 amino acids long. The ends were cut back, 4 bases at V and 3 bases at J, with 6 bases in the middle. CDR3 coding DNA: TGCAGCGTTGTCAAGGACTATGGCTACACCTTC. Residues: CSVVKDYGYTF.

This clonotype has a handful of counts. This chain links TRBV27 with TRBJ2-1; 10 bases are shared with TRBD1. The trim removed 9 bases at V and 4 bases at J, leaving 3 bases unmatched. This CDR3 has 13 amino acids. Germline V lookup: CDR1 MNHEY, CDR2 SMNVEV (reference sequence). Here the CDR3 reads CASRQGAYNEQFF. The CDR3 DNA is TGTGCCAGTAGACAGGGGGCTTACAATGAGCAGTTCTTC.

This chain links TRBV7-8 with TRBJ2-7, with D perhaps TRBD2 (6 bases). Germline assignment: CDR1 SGHVS and CDR2 FQNEAQ. This CDR3 contains 14 residues. Trimming removed 2 bases at V and 7 bases at J, with 15 bases between. The CDR3 DNA follows: TGTGCCAGCAGCTTATCCCGGGGGTCGGGGGAGCAGTACGTC. Translating gives CASSLSRGSGEQYV.

V gene TRBV4-1 combines with J gene TRBJ2-1, with 12 bases aligning to TRBD2. V lost 0 bases to trimming and J lost 1 base; unmatched junction nucleotides: 4. CDR3 length: 18 residues. Looked up from germline, CDR1 is MGHRA and CDR2 is YSYEKL. CDR3 sequence (DNA): TGCGCCAGCAGCCAAGATCAACTAGCGGGGGGTTCCTACAATGAGCAGTTCTTC. It is translated as CASSQDQLAGGSYNEQFF.

The chain joins TRBV14 to TRBJ1-1; 10 nucleotides line up with TRBD1. The junction had 12 bases not matched to a gene; V was cut back by 8 bases and J by 3 bases. The CDR3 is 16 residues long. Germline lookup yields CDR1 SGHDN and CDR2 FVKESK. CDR3 coding DNA: TGTGCCAGCCCAGGGGGGACAGGGGCCGAGGACACTGAAGCTTTCTTT. It yields the protein CASPGGTGAEDTEAFF.

V is TRBV27 and J is TRBJ1-2, with 7 bases matching TRBD1. Germline V gene sequence: CDR1 MNHEY, CDR2 SMNVEV (reference sequence). CDR3 length equals 17 residues. J gave up 8 bases and V 5 bases, and 20 bases lay outside the gene matches. CDR3 sequence (DNA): TGTGCCAGCAGTCCCCATCGTAGGGGGCCAGAAGGCGAAGGCTACACCTTC. This codes for CASSPHRRGPEGEGYTF.

The J gene is TRBJ2-7, the V gene TRBV13; tentatively, D is TRBD1 or TRBD2 (5 bases each). Germline V gene data show CDR1 as PRHDT and CDR2 as FYEKMQ (reference sequence). The CDR3 is 16 amino acids. V lost 3 bases, J lost 3 bases, and 18 bases lay in between. DNA for the CDR3: TGTGCCAGCAGCTTCGAAAGGGGAGCCAGAAGCTACGAGCAGTACTTC. It encodes CASSFERGARSYEQYF.

This clonotype was observed a few times. The CDR3 reads CASSPQWGTEAFF. CDR3 in DNA: TGTGCCAGCAGCCCTCAGTGGGGCACTGAAGCTTTCTTT. The V gene is TRBV7-9, the J gene TRBJ1-1; D gene unclear. In germline, CDR1 is SEHNR, CDR2 FQNEAQ (reference sequence). Trimming took off 5 bases at V and 4 bases at J, with 11 bases between the two ends. The CDR3 length is 13 residues.

The V call is TRBV28, the J call TRBJ1-1; D possibly corresponds to TRBD1 (6 bases). V lost 3 bases, J lost 1 base, and 18 bases lay in between. Germline CDR1 is MDHEN and CDR2 is SYDVKM. The CDR3 runs to 17 residues. The chain's CDR3 is CASSFMGTTPWNTEAFF. The CDR3 nucleotides read TGTGCCAGCAGTTTCATGGGGACAACCCCCTGGAACACTGAAGCTTTCTTT.

The chain is built from TRBV11-2 and TRBJ2-7; perhaps TRBD2 as D (6 bases). The germline V and J ends were trimmed by 3 bases and 6 bases, with 12 bases remaining between them. Germline V gene data show CDR1 as SGHAT and CDR2 as FQNNGV. This CDR3 is 13 amino acids long. This CDR3 reads CASSLGLTSEQYV. In DNA form, the CDR3 reads TGTGCCAGCAGCTTGGGACTTACTAGCGAGCAGTACGTC.

This clonotype was picked up a small number of times. V usage is TRBV10-3 and J usage is TRBJ1-2; D is undetermined. CDR1 is ENHRY, CDR2 SYGVKD, per germline. The CDR3 is 14 residues long. V was pared by 6 bases and J by 0 bases, with 11 bases between. The CDR3: CAIRPIQSNYGYTF. The CDR3 DNA reads TGTGCCATCAGACCGATTCAGTCTAACTATGGCTACACCTTC.